This TCR beta chain was sequenced for a study of cytotoxic CD8 clonotypes in ibrutinib-treated CLL. Study-wide context: The patient breakdown showed approximately ten relapsed/refractory and about 16 treatment-naive cases, with approximately 18 IGHV unmutated. A mean of around 250,000 productive templates and 85,000 to 95,000 productive rearrangements was obtained per sample. Overall study findings and caveats: Clonality (at baseline) was higher than in age-matched healthy donors and tracked circulating CD8+ T-cell counts.

Looked up from germline, CDR1 is SQVTM and CDR2 is ANQGSEA. V gave up 3 bases and J gave up 2 bases; unmatched junction bases: 13. The CDR3 is 16 residues long. A word on this clone: Antigen unknown.

Data came from immunoSEQ multiplex PCR; TCRdb stores just in-frame clones and leaves some out. The data hold under 300,000 clones, with around 77% observed a single time. This chain links TRBV29-1 with TRBJ2-7, with 7 bases that match TRBD2. Sample: PBMCs, taken at disease progression, from a patient treated with ibrutinib. This sequence was found in a human donor with chronic lymphocytic leukemia. CDR3 in DNA: TGCAGCGTTGAGTCGGTGGGAGCTAGCGGTCCCTACGAGCAGTACTTC. It translates to CSVESVGASGPYEQYF.